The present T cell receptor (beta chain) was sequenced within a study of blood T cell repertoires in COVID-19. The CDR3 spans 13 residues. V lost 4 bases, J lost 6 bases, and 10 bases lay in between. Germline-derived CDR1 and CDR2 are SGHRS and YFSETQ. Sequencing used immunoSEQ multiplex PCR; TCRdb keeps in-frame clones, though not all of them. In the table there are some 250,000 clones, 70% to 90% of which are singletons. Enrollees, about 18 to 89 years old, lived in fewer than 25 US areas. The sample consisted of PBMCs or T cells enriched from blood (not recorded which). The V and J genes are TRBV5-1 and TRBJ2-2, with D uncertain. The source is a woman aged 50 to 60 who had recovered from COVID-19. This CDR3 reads CASSQNPAGELFF. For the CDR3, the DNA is TGCGCCAGCAGCCAGAACCCCGCCGGGGAGCTGTTTTTT.